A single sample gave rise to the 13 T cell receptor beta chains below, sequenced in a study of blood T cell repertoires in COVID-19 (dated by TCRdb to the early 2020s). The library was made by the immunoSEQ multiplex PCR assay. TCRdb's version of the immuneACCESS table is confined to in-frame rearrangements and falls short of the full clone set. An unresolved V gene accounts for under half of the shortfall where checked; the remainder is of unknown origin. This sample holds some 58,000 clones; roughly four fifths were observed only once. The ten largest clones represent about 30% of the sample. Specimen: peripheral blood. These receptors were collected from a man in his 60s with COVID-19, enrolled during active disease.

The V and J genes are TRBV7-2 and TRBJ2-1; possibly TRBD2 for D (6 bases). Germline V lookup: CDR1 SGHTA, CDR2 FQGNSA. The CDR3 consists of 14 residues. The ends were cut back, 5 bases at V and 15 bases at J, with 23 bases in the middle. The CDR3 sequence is CASSPHRTTDLPFF. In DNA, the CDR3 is TGTGCCAGCAGCCCACACCGGACTACCGATTTGCCGTTCTTC.

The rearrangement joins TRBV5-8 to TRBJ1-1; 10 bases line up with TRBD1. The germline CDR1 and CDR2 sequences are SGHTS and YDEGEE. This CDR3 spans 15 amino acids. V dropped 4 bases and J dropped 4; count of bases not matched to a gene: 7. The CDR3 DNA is TGTGCCAGCAGCCGCCGACAGGGGGCGGGCACTGAAGCTTTCTTT. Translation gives CASSRRQGAGTEAFF.

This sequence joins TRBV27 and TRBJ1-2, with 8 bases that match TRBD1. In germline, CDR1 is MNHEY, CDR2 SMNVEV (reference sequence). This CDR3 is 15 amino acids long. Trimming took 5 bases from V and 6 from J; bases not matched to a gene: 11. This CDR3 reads CASSVKPGQVHGYTF. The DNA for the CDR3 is TGTGCCAGCAGTGTAAAACCGGGACAGGTGCATGGCTACACCTTC.

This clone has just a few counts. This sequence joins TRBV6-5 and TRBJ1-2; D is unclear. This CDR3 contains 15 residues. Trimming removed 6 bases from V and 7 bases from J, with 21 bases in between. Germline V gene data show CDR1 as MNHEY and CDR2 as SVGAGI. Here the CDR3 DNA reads TGTGCCAGCAGCCAGACCCGGGTCCTTAATTCTGGCTACACCTTC. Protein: CASSQTRVLNSGYTF.

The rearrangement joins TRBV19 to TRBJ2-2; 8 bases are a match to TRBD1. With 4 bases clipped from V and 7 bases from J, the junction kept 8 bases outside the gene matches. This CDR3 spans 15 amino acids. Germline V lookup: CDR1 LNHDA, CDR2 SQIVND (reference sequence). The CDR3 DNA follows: TGTGCCAGTAGTACCCGGACAGGGTTTGGCGGGGAGCTGTTTTTT. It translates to CASSTRTGFGGELFF.

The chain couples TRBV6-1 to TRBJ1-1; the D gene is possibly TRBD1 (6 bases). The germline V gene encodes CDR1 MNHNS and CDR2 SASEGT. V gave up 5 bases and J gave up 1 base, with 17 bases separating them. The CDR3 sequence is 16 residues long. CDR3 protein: CASSQDPGTRNTEAFF. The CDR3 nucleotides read TGTGCCAGCAGTCAAGATCCCGGGACAAGGAACACTGAAGCTTTCTTT.

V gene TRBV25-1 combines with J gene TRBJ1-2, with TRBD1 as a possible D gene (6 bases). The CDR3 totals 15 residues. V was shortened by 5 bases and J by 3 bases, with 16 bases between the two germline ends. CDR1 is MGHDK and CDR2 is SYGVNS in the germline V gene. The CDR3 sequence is CASSHRWQGYYGYTF. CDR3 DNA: TGTGCCAGCAGTCATAGGTGGCAGGGGTACTATGGCTACACCTTC.

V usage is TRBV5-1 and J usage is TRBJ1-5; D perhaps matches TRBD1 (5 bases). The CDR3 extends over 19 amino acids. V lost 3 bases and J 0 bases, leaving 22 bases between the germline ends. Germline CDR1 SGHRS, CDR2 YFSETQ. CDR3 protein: CASSWEQEPLNYSNQPQHF. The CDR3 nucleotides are TGCGCCAGCAGCTGGGAACAGGAACCTCTGAATTATAGCAATCAGCCCCAGCATTTT.

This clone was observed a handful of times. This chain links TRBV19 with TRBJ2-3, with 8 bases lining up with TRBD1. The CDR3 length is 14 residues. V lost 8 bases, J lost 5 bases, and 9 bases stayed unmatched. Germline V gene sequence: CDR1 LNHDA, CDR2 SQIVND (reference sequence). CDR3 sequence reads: CASGDQGAGDTQYF. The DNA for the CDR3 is TGTGCCAGTGGCGACCAGGGGGCAGGAGATACGCAGTATTTT. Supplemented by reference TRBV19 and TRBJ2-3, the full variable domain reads DGGITQSPKYLFRKEGQNVTLSCEQNLNHDAMYWYRQDPGQGLRLIYYSQIVNDFQKGDIAEGYSVSREKKESFPLTVTSAQKNPTAFYLCASGDQGAGDTQYFGPGTRLTVL.

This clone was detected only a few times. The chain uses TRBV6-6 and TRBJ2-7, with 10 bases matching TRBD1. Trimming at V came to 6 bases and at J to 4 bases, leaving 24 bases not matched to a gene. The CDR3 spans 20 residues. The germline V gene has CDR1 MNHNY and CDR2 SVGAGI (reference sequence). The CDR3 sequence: CASSHTLTLATGQGLYEQYF. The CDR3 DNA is TGTGCCAGCAGCCACACCCTCACTCTGGCAACGGGACAGGGGTTGTACGAGCAGTACTTC.

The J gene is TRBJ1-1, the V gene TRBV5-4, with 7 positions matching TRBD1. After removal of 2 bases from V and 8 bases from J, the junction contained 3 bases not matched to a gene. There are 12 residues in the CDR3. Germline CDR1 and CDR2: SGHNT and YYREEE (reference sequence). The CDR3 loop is CASSLRQGEAFF. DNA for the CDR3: TGTGCCAGCAGCTTACGACAGGGCGAAGCTTTCTTT.

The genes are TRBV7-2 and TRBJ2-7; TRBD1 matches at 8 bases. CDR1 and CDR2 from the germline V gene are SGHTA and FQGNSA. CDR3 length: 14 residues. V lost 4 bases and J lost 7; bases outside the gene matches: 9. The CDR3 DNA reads TGTGCCAGCAGCTCTCGGACAGGGCCGGGTGAGCAGTACTTC. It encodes CASSSRTGPGEQYF.

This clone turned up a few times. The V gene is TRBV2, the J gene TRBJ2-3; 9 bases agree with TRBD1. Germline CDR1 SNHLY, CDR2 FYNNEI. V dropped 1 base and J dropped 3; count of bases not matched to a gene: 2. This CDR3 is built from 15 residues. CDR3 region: CASSEVGQGTDTQYF. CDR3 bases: TGTGCCAGCAGTGAAGTGGGACAGGGAACAGATACGCAGTATTTT.